One T cell receptor beta chain is described in this entry. This sample is part of a study of cytomegalovirus exposure and HLA in healthy donors. PCR amplification relied on 60 Vbeta primers (plus 13 Jbeta primers). TCRdb's copy holds only in-frame clones and misses some; the assay was immunoSEQ multiplex PCR. This repertoire shows 110,000 to 150,000 clones, about 73% found once; its top ten account for roughly 2%. J lost 11 bases, V lost 3 bases, and 11 bases had no gene match. CDR1 and CDR2 (germline): MNHNS, SASEGT. This CDR3 contains 16 residues. The sequencing input was PBMCs. This chain uses TRBV6-1 with TRBJ2-5, with 14 bases that match TRBD2. This receptor was obtained from a woman aged 55-69 years in good health and CMV-seropositive. DNA for the CDR3: TGTGCCAGCAGTGAGGGACTAGCGGGAGTTGGAACGGGGCAGTACTTC. It is translated as CASSEGLAGVGTGQYF.